The source of this T cell receptor beta chain is a study of vaccination and CD4 T cells after COVID-19. The wider study: Mild disease affected under 10 convalescent patients and severe disease one, all SARS-CoV-2 positive by nasal swab PCR.

Worth noting for this clonotype: The antigen is not known.

The treatment denotes: roughly nine-day PBMC culture with coronavirus spike peptide pools or control peptides (ViraFEST assay). Cultured CD4+ T cell DNA was sequenced using the Oncomine TCR Beta short-read assay. One entry per CDR3 protein results from TCRdb running MiXCR on the PCR reads. The repertoire has about 3,300 distinct CDR3 sequences, 45% to 55% of them found once; the top ten carry about 20%. The CDR3 contains 15 residues. Sequences were obtained from CD4+ T cells from blood, cultured in vitro. The receptor's source is a human donor who had recovered from COVID-19. The chain joins TRBV21-1 to TRBJ2-5; the table's TRBD2 call for D was not verified on the DNA. TRBV21-1 is a listed pseudogene. The chain's CDR3 is CASSKCLASEETQHF. The CDR3 DNA sequence: TGTGCCAGCAGCAAATGTTTGGCTAGCGAAGAGACCCAGCACTTC.